This is a list of T cell receptor beta chains from one sample in a study of CD8+ T cells in alopecia areata. Sequencing was performed with immunoSEQ multiplex PCR; in TCRdb, only in-frame clones are kept and a portion is missing. This table has more than 200,000 clones, around two fifths appearing once. This specimen consisted of CD4+ T cells sorted from blood, obtained around week 37, from a patient treated with tofacitinib. The receptor set was obtained from a human donor with alopecia areata. CDR3s include the opening cysteine and the closing phenylalanine or tryptophan. Each record gives: CDR3 protein, CDR3 DNA, J gene, V gene, clone size, D gene. The D gene is left open where the match is weak. Rows give clone size only sometimes, using once, few, many, or a class for an expanded clone.

cdr3_aa: CASGPSGGASYEQYF
cdr3_nt: TGTGCCAGCGGACCGTCGGGGGGCGCATCCTACGAGCAGTACTTC
j_call: TRBJ2-7
v_call: TRBV7-3
clone_size: -
d_call: -

cdr3_aa: CSVGILQLNNEQFF
cdr3_nt: TGCAGCGTTGGAATCCTGCAACTGAACAATGAGCAGTTCTTC
j_call: TRBJ2-1
v_call: TRBV29-1
clone_size: few
d_call: -

cdr3_aa: CASSFLSRGNTEAFF
cdr3_nt: TGCGCCAGCAGCTTTCTTTCCCGGGGGAACACTGAAGCTTTCTTT
j_call: TRBJ1-1
v_call: TRBV5-1
clone_size: -
d_call: -

cdr3_aa: CAWSVTTPYNEQFF
cdr3_nt: TGTGCCTGGAGTGTTACCACCCCCTACAATGAGCAGTTCTTC
j_call: TRBJ2-1
v_call: TRBV30
clone_size: few
d_call: -

cdr3_aa: CSVEDRGLRSYNEQFF
cdr3_nt: TGCAGCGTTGAAGACCGCGGACTCCGCTCCTACAATGAGCAGTTCTTC
j_call: TRBJ2-1
v_call: TRBV29-1
clone_size: -
d_call: -

cdr3_aa: CASERSTGVAKNIQYF
cdr3_nt: TGTGCCAGCGAACGAAGTACAGGGGTAGCCAAAAACATTCAGTACTTC
j_call: TRBJ2-4
v_call: TRBV28
clone_size: -
d_call: TRBD1

cdr3_aa: CAWTSGLYYEQYF
cdr3_nt: TGTGCCTGGACGTCGGGCCTTTACTACGAGCAGTACTTC
j_call: TRBJ2-7
v_call: TRBV30
clone_size: -
d_call: -

cdr3_aa: CASSLEEGNTIYF
cdr3_nt: TGCGCCAGCAGCTTGGAAGAAGGAAACACCATATATTTT
j_call: TRBJ1-3
v_call: TRBV5-1
clone_size: few
d_call: -

cdr3_aa: CAISEERNTEAFF
cdr3_nt: TGTGCCATCAGTGAGGAACGGAACACTGAAGCTTTCTTT
j_call: TRBJ1-1
v_call: TRBV10-3
clone_size: -
d_call: -

cdr3_aa: CASSQGMNGNTIYF
cdr3_nt: TGCGCCAGCAGCCAAGGGATGAATGGAAACACCATATATTTT
j_call: TRBJ1-3
v_call: TRBV4-1
clone_size: -
d_call: -

cdr3_aa: CATGQGGRASYEQYF
cdr3_nt: TGTGCCACCGGTCAGGGCGGGAGGGCCTCCTACGAGCAGTACTTC
j_call: TRBJ2-7
v_call: TRBV10-3
clone_size: few
d_call: TRBD2

cdr3_aa: CASSQTDRGNYGYTF
cdr3_nt: TGCGCCAGCAGCCAGACGGACAGGGGAAACTATGGCTACACCTTC
j_call: TRBJ1-2
v_call: TRBV4-1
clone_size: -
d_call: TRBD1

cdr3_aa: CASSLGTGTQETQYF
cdr3_nt: TGTGCCAGCAGCTTGGGGACAGGGACCCAAGAGACCCAGTACTTC
j_call: TRBJ2-5
v_call: TRBV7-3
clone_size: -
d_call: TRBD1

cdr3_aa: CAISELAGDPYNEQFF
cdr3_nt: TGTGCCATCAGTGAACTAGCGGGAGATCCCTACAATGAGCAGTTCTTC
j_call: TRBJ2-1
v_call: TRBV10-3
clone_size: -
d_call: TRBD2

cdr3_aa: CASSYANAQYF
cdr3_nt: TGTGCCAGCAGTTATGCGAACGCGCAGTACTTC
j_call: TRBJ2-7
v_call: TRBV6-5
clone_size: -
d_call: -

cdr3_aa: CSAGGGVSTGELFF
cdr3_nt: TGCAGCGCCGGAGGGGGAGTATCCACCGGGGAGCTGTTTTTT
j_call: TRBJ2-2
v_call: TRBV29-1
clone_size: -
d_call: -

cdr3_aa: CASSPQTSNQPQHF
cdr3_nt: TGTGCCAGCTCACCACAGACAAGCAATCAGCCCCAGCATTTT
j_call: TRBJ1-5
v_call: TRBV18
clone_size: few
d_call: -

cdr3_aa: CASSEFRTGNGYTF
cdr3_nt: TGTGCCAGCAGTGAATTCAGGACAGGGAATGGCTACACCTTC
j_call: TRBJ1-2
v_call: TRBV27
clone_size: few
d_call: TRBD1

cdr3_aa: CAWSTAGTDTQYF
cdr3_nt: TGTGCCTGGAGTACCGCAGGCACAGATACGCAGTATTTT
j_call: TRBJ2-3
v_call: TRBV30
clone_size: few
d_call: -

cdr3_aa: CASSLTGTGEPFF
cdr3_nt: TGTGCCAGCAGCTTAACCGGGACAGGGGAACCTTTCTTT
j_call: TRBJ1-1
v_call: TRBV7-3
clone_size: -
d_call: TRBD1

cdr3_aa: CASSFDYLGGNEQFF
cdr3_nt: TGTGCCAGCAGCTTTGACTATCTAGGAGGAAATGAGCAGTTCTTC
j_call: TRBJ2-1
v_call: TRBV7-2
clone_size: few
d_call: -

cdr3_aa: CAWTGGQFTDTQYF
cdr3_nt: TGTGCCTGGACAGGGGGACAGTTCACAGATACGCAGTATTTT
j_call: TRBJ2-3
v_call: TRBV30
clone_size: few
d_call: TRBD1

cdr3_aa: CASSPSVSGKTEAFF
cdr3_nt: TGCGCCAGCAGCCCGTCGGTATCTGGGAAGACTGAAGCTTTCTTT
j_call: TRBJ1-1
v_call: TRBV4-1
clone_size: -
d_call: -

cdr3_aa: CSVVPGGVYGYTF
cdr3_nt: TGCAGCGTTGTACCAGGGGGAGTCTATGGCTACACCTTC
j_call: TRBJ1-2
v_call: TRBV29-1
clone_size: -
d_call: TRBD1

cdr3_aa: CASTPGQAPRTGELFF
cdr3_nt: TGTGCCAGTACGCCGGGACAGGCGCCGAGGACCGGGGAGCTGTTTTTT
j_call: TRBJ2-2
v_call: TRBV19
clone_size: -
d_call: TRBD1

cdr3_aa: CASTGFGELFF
cdr3_nt: TGTGCCAGCACTGGTTTTGGGGAGCTGTTTTTT
j_call: TRBJ2-2
v_call: TRBV6-1
clone_size: -
d_call: -

cdr3_aa: CATTFIAGAKGDTQYF
cdr3_nt: TGTGCCACGACCTTCATAGCGGGAGCCAAGGGCGATACGCAGTATTTT
j_call: TRBJ2-3
v_call: TRBV4-2
clone_size: -
d_call: TRBD2

cdr3_aa: CASSPRLANEQFF
cdr3_nt: TGTGCCAGCAGTCCAAGACTAGCCAATGAGCAGTTCTTC
j_call: TRBJ2-1
v_call: TRBV2
clone_size: few
d_call: TRBD2

cdr3_aa: CASSLPTTAGTDTQYF
cdr3_nt: TGTGCCAGCAGCTTGCCGACTACCGCTGGGACAGATACGCAGTATTTT
j_call: TRBJ2-3
v_call: TRBV5-6
clone_size: -
d_call: -

cdr3_aa: CSVITVVEQFF
cdr3_nt: TGCAGCGTTATTACAGTGGTTGAGCAGTTCTTC
j_call: TRBJ2-1
v_call: TRBV29-1
clone_size: -
d_call: -

cdr3_aa: CASKSAGGYTF
cdr3_nt: TGTGCCAGCAAATCGGCGGGTGGCTACACCTTC
j_call: TRBJ1-2
v_call: TRBV2
clone_size: once
d_call: -

cdr3_aa: CAWSVMGQVVATQYF
cdr3_nt: TGTGCCTGGAGTGTGATGGGACAGGTCGTAGCTACGCAGTATTTT
j_call: TRBJ2-3
v_call: TRBV30
clone_size: -
d_call: TRBD1

cdr3_aa: CATSSARGGETQYF
cdr3_nt: TGTGCCACCAGCAGTGCGCGGGGCGGGGAGACCCAGTACTTC
j_call: TRBJ2-5
v_call: TRBV15
clone_size: -
d_call: -

cdr3_aa: CASSRDNTQYF
cdr3_nt: TGCGCCAGCAGCAGAGATAATACGCAGTATTTT
j_call: TRBJ2-3
v_call: TRBV5-1
clone_size: few
d_call: -

cdr3_aa: CASSTLPGQGTTDTQYF
cdr3_nt: TGCGCCAGCAGCACCCTCCCGGGACAGGGGACCACAGATACGCAGTATTTT
j_call: TRBJ2-3
v_call: TRBV5-1
clone_size: -
d_call: TRBD1

cdr3_aa: CASSFQTSSYNEQFF
cdr3_nt: TGTGCCAGCAGCTTTCAGACTAGCTCCTACAATGAGCAGTTCTTC
j_call: TRBJ2-1
v_call: TRBV11-2
clone_size: -
d_call: -

cdr3_aa: CASSVPGAGANVLTF
cdr3_nt: TGTGCCAGCAGCGTACCAGGGGCCGGGGCCAACGTCCTGACTTTC
j_call: TRBJ2-6
v_call: TRBV7-2
clone_size: -
d_call: -

cdr3_aa: CASSPPGTLQETQYF
cdr3_nt: TGTGCCAGCAGCCCCCCTGGGACCCTGCAAGAGACCCAGTACTTC
j_call: TRBJ2-5
v_call: TRBV7-2
clone_size: few
d_call: -

cdr3_aa: CACHRGTTEAFF
cdr3_nt: TGTGCCTGCCACAGGGGGACCACTGAAGCTTTCTTT
j_call: TRBJ1-1
v_call: TRBV30
clone_size: -
d_call: TRBD1

cdr3_aa: CSDGGRIGNEQFF
cdr3_nt: TGCAGCGACGGTGGGAGAATTGGCAATGAGCAGTTCTTC
j_call: TRBJ2-1
v_call: TRBV29-1
clone_size: -
d_call: -

cdr3_aa: CASSESGVSASYGYTF
cdr3_nt: TGTGCCAGTAGTGAATCCGGAGTCTCAGCCAGCTATGGCTACACCTTC
j_call: TRBJ1-2
v_call: TRBV19
clone_size: -
d_call: -